Listed below are T cell receptor beta chains from one sample, sequenced in a study of T cell responses to AZD1222 COVID-19 vaccine. TCRdb's table, derived via immunoSEQ multiplex PCR, lists solely in-frame clones and lacks some. The table has about 110,000 clones, roughly 87% seen once. This material consisted of peripheral blood, taken on day 0 of AZD1222 vaccination. The receptors were sampled from an adult in good health. Both conserved end residues are part of each CDR3. D genes are given only for firm matches. Clone size, where shown, is once, few, many, or a class for clones that have expanded.

j_call d_call v_call clone_size cdr3_aa cdr3_nt
TRBJ2-7 TRBD1 TRBV2 NA CASRTGGLAYEQYF TGTGCCAGCAGGACAGGGGGTTTAGCCTACGAGCAGTACTTC
TRBJ1-6 TRBD1 TRBV7-9 NA CASSDTGTGRSPLHF TGTGCCAGCAGTGATACCGGGACAGGGCGTTCACCCCTCCACTTT
TRBJ1-2 NA TRBV4-2 NA CASSQDGGSNYGYTF TGTGCCAGCAGCCAAGATGGGGGCTCTAACTATGGCTACACCTTC
TRBJ2-3 NA TRBV11-3 once CASSLGGLFTDTQYF TGTGCCAGCAGCTTAGGGGGACTTTTCACAGATACGCAGTATTTT
TRBJ2-7 TRBD2 TRBV7-2 NA CASSFTSGGHSYEQYF TGTGCCAGCAGCTTTACTAGCGGGGGCCACTCCTACGAGCAGTACTTC
TRBJ2-1 TRBD1 TRBV12-5 NA CASGTATGGLYYNEQFF TGTGCTAGTGGAACCGCGACAGGGGGCCTATACTACAATGAGCAGTTCTTC
TRBJ1-4 NA TRBV7-8 NA CASSPLQGRKLFF TGTGCCAGCAGCCCGCTCCAGGGACGAAAACTGTTTTTT
TRBJ1-6 TRBD1 TRBV4-1 NA CASSHKPGQGDNSPLHF TGCGCCAGCAGCCACAAACCGGGACAGGGGGATAATTCACCCCTCCACTTT
TRBJ2-7 TRBD2 TRBV27 NA CASSYSGVGIYEQYF TGTGCCAGCAGCTATAGCGGGGTCGGAATCTACGAGCAGTACTTC
TRBJ2-3 TRBD2 TRBV11-2 NA CASSSRTSFSTDTQYF TGTGCCAGCAGCTCCCGGACTAGCTTTAGCACAGATACGCAGTATTTT
TRBJ2-7 NA TRBV28 few CASSLGSGKGSYEQYF TGTGCCAGCAGTTTAGGTTCCGGGAAAGGGTCCTACGAGCAGTACTTC
TRBJ1-1 NA TRBV10-3 NA CAISVLGNTEAFF TGTGCCATCAGTGTTCTGGGAAACACTGAAGCTTTCTTT
TRBJ2-6 NA TRBV11-1 NA CASILGDSGANVLTF TGTGCCAGCATATTAGGGGACTCTGGGGCCAACGTCCTGACTTTC
TRBJ2-7 NA TRBV11-3 once CASSLDRDGGQYF TGTGCCAGCAGCTTAGATCGGGACGGAGGGCAGTACTTC
TRBJ2-7 TRBD2 TRBV6-5 NA CASSPRGGGYEQYF TGTGCCAGCAGTCCCCGGGGGGGCGGATACGAGCAGTACTTC
TRBJ1-1 NA TRBV25-1 NA CASSPTHSYVEAFF TGTGCCAGCAGTCCAACCCACAGCTACGTTGAAGCTTTCTTT
TRBJ1-4 NA TRBV30 NA CAWSVPRGDEKLFF TGTGCCTGGAGTGTACCCAGGGGTGACGAAAAACTGTTTTTT
TRBJ1-5 NA TRBV6-5 NA CASSYTAGANQPQHF TGTGCCAGCAGTTACACAGCAGGGGCCAATCAGCCCCAGCATTTT
TRBJ1-3 NA TRBV7-2 NA CASSPYTLTGNTIYF TGTGCCAGCAGCCCCTACACTCTCACTGGAAACACCATATATTTT
TRBJ2-7 TRBD1 TRBV11-2 NA CASSLDRGNPEQYF TGTGCCAGCAGCCTAGACAGGGGCAATCCCGAGCAGTACTTC
TRBJ2-3 NA TRBV7-2 NA CASSLSGTDTQYF TGTGCCAGCAGCTTATCGGGGACAGATACGCAGTATTTT
TRBJ1-1 NA TRBV6-5 NA CASSSPGGNTEAFF TGTGCCAGCAGTTCCCCAGGAGGGAACACTGAAGCTTTCTTT
TRBJ1-2 TRBD1 TRBV29-1 once CSVVSGTGSYTF TGCAGCGTTGTCTCCGGGACAGGGTCCTACACCTTC
TRBJ1-4 NA TRBV10-3 NA CAISPGTGEKLFF TGTGCCATCAGCCCCGGGACCGGAGAAAAACTGTTTTTT
TRBJ2-1 TRBD2 TRBV2 NA CASSEGLVSYNEQFF TGTGCCAGCAGCGAAGGACTAGTCAGCTACAATGAGCAGTTCTTC
TRBJ1-2 NA TRBV7-9 NA CASSFLGFGYTF TGTGCCAGCAGCTTTCTAGGGTTTGGCTACACCTTC
TRBJ1-6 TRBD1 TRBV6-2/TRBV6-3 NA CASSGTGGGSPLHF TGTGCCAGCAGTGGAACAGGGGGCGGTTCACCCCTCCACTTT
TRBJ1-4 NA TRBV2 NA CASSEKTATNEKLFF TGTGCCAGCAGTGAAAAGACAGCAACTAATGAAAAACTGTTTTTT
TRBJ2-7 TRBD1 TRBV2 NA CASGLNRGGEQYF TGTGCCAGCGGCCTTAACAGGGGTGGCGAGCAGTACTTC
TRBJ1-1 TRBD1 TRBV7-8 few CASSLGQGATEAFF TGTGCCAGCAGCCTGGGACAGGGGGCAACTGAAGCTTTCTTT
TRBJ1-5 NA TRBV6-5 NA CASSKHRGGNQPQHF TGTGCCAGCAGTAAACATCGAGGAGGCAATCAGCCCCAGCATTTT
TRBJ2-3 TRBD2 TRBV4-2 NA CASSQLTSGGQGDTQYF TGTGCCAGCAGCCAACTGACTAGCGGGGGGCAGGGCGATACGCAGTATTTT
TRBJ1-5 NA TRBV5-8 NA CASSKGTSEVTQHF TGTGCCAGCAGCAAGGGGACATCAGAAGTAACCCAGCATTTT
TRBJ2-3 NA TRBV9 NA CASSVGAAGADTQYF TGTGCCAGCAGCGTAGGGGCAGCCGGGGCAGATACGCAGTATTTT
TRBJ1-1 NA TRBV19 NA CASSIEIGRGDNTEAFF TGTGCCAGTAGTATAGAAATAGGCCGAGGGGACAACACTGAAGCTTTCTTT
TRBJ2-1 NA TRBV24-1 NA CATVGNNNEQFF TGTGCCACCGTGGGAAATAACAATGAGCAGTTCTTC
TRBJ1-6 TRBD1 TRBV7-2 NA CASSPMTGVNNSPLHF TGTGCCAGCAGCCCAATGACAGGGGTCAATAATTCACCCCTCCACTTT
TRBJ2-6 NA TRBV7-7 NA CASSLGGIGSGANVLTF TGTGCTAGCAGCTTAGGGGGGATAGGCTCTGGGGCCAACGTCCTGACTTTC
TRBJ2-7 NA TRBV4-3 NA CASSLTHEQYF TGCGCCAGCAGCCTCACACACGAGCAGTACTTC
TRBJ1-2 NA TRBV20-1 NA CSADGNYGYTF TGCAGTGCCGATGGGAACTATGGCTACACCTTC
TRBJ2-5 NA TRBV18 NA CASSPIQDQETQYF TGTGCCAGCTCACCGATCCAGGACCAAGAGACCCAGTACTTC
TRBJ1-2 NA TRBV19 NA CASSPQAQELNYGYTF TGTGCCAGTAGTCCCCAGGCGCAAGAATTAAACTATGGCTACACCTTC
TRBJ2-2 NA TRBV12-3/TRBV12-4 NA CASSLGATGELFF TGTGCCAGCAGTTTAGGAGCGACCGGGGAGCTGTTTTTT
TRBJ2-5 TRBD2 TRBV5-6 NA CASSRRLATQETQYF TGTGCCAGCAGCCGCAGACTAGCGACCCAAGAGACCCAGTACTTC
TRBJ2-2 NA TRBV2 NA CASSGLGGELFF TGTGCCAGCTCGGGCCTCGGAGGGGAGCTGTTTTTT